Each of the 22 T cell receptor beta chains below was sequenced from the same sample in a study of response to subunit inactivated influenza vaccine (dated by TCRdb to between 2018 and 2020). Libraries were prepared through RT-PCR. TCRdb shows the sequencer as Illumina HiSeq 2500. TCRdb reprocessed the public reads (quality trimming at Q25 with fastp, clone calling with MiXCR) and kept in-frame beta chains. CDR3 protein sequences are deduplicated, and each keeps its most common genes and DNA. The sample yields 450,000 to 500,000 distinct CDR3 sequences; approximately 11% were counted once. Roughly 12% of the sample rests with the top ten. Interpreted using the paper, the time point label stands for: more than 35 days after influenza vaccine administration. The specimen was PBMCs from blood, collected about 40 days after vaccination. The receptor set was obtained from a man aged 50 to 60 who received an inactivated influenza vaccine. Donor details come from another sample of the same person, matched by shared clones.

This clonotype was recorded a few times. The rearrangement uses TRBV20-1 and TRBJ1-5, with 7 bases aligning to TRBD1. Germline lookup yields CDR1 DFQATT and CDR2 SNEGSKA (reference sequence). Trimming took 6 bases from V and 5 from J; bases not matched to a gene: 4. The CDR3 runs to 12 residues. CDR3 coding DNA: TGCAGTGCCTCAACAGGGGATCAGCCCCAGCATTTT. Its translation: CSASTGDQPQHF.

This clonotype appeared a few times. This chain uses TRBV12-3 or TRBV12-4 with TRBJ2-7; D gene uncertain. This CDR3 is built from 12 residues. Trimming pared 3 bases from V and 3 bases from J, leaving 6 bases between. This CDR3 reads CASSFRFYEQYF. The DNA of the CDR3 is TGTGCCAGCAGTTTCAGGTTCTACGAGCAGTACTTC.

The chain uses TRBV25-1 and TRBJ2-3; D remains ambiguous. In germline, CDR1 is MGHDK, CDR2 SYGVNS. The CDR3 spans 11 residues. Deletions cut 1 base from V and 6 bases from J, with 2 bases between. CDR3: CASSEFDTQYF. Here the CDR3 DNA reads TGTGCCAGCAGTGAATTTGATACGCAGTATTTT.

The gene calls are TRBV6-5 and TRBJ2-2; a possible D gene is TRBD1 (5 bases). Trimming removed 0 bases at V and 0 bases at J, with 11 bases between. The germline CDR1 and CDR2 sequences are MNHEY and SVGAGI. There are 17 residues in the CDR3. As DNA, the CDR3 is TGTGCCAGCAGTTACTCGGGGCAGCCCGCGAACACCGGGGAGCTGTTTTTT. Amino acid sequence: CASSYSGQPANTGELFF.

This clonotype was seen more than once but under ten times. This chain uses TRBV5-1 with TRBJ2-7, with 12 nucleotides matching TRBD2. The CDR3 sequence is 15 residues long. The germline V gene encodes CDR1 SGHRS and CDR2 YFSETQ. V lost 3 bases, J lost 6 bases, and 7 bases stayed unmatched. This CDR3 is CASSSLTSGSGEQYF. The CDR3 DNA reads as TGCGCCAGCAGCTCCCTGACTAGCGGGAGTGGCGAGCAGTACTTC.

This clonotype has just a few counts. The CDR3 bases are TGTGCCAGCAGCTTACAAGTCAGACAACCCTCCTACGAGCAGTACTTC. Its translation: CASSLQVRQPSYEQYF. The V gene is TRBV7-8, the J gene TRBJ2-7; D call uncertain. The CDR3 covers 16 residues. Germline values: CDR1 SGHVS, CDR2 FQNEAQ. With 2 bases removed from V and 0 bases from J, the gap between germline ends came to 14 bases.

This clonotype appeared a few times. This chain joins TRBV7-9 and TRBJ2-1, with D perhaps TRBD1 (6 bases). Germline CDR1 and CDR2: SEHNR and FQNEAQ (reference sequence). Trimming shortened V by 5 bases and J by 5 bases, and 16 bases separated the two germline ends. The CDR3 covers 15 residues. CDR3 loop: CASSPAWTDNNEQFF. CDR3 DNA: TGTGCCAGCAGCCCGGCGTGGACAGATAACAATGAGCAGTTCTTC.

The gene calls are TRBV3-1 and TRBJ2-1; 8 nucleotides align to TRBD2. The CDR3 is made up of 16 amino acids. Trimming removed 4 bases from V and 4 bases from J; junction bases left unmatched: 9. Germline CDR1 is LGHDT and CDR2 is YNNKEL (reference sequence). In DNA, the CDR3 is TGTGCCAGCAGCCCCCCGGGCGGGGGGAGGTACAATGAGCAGTTCTTC. Protein product: CASSPPGGGRYNEQFF.

The V gene is TRBV20-1, the J gene TRBJ2-7; D unclear. The CDR3 is 12 residues long. V gave up 0 bases and J gave up 6 bases, with 9 bases separating them. The germline gives CDR1 DFQATT, CDR2 SNEGSKA (reference sequence). The CDR3 DNA reads as TGCAGTGCTAGAGAGAGGCTTGGCGAGCAGTACTTC. It is translated as CSARERLGEQYF.

In this sample, this clonotype turned up many times. The chain couples TRBV29-1 to TRBJ1-1; 8 bases agree with TRBD1. The CDR3 spans 13 residues. The V gene's germline CDR1 is SQVTM and CDR2 ANQGSEA. J gave up 5 bases and V 7 bases, and 9 bases lay outside the gene matches. The DNA for the CDR3 is TGCAGCGATTCCGGGACAGGAAATACTGAAGCTTTCTTT. It specifies CSDSGTGNTEAFF. The full variable domain, completed using reference TRBV29-1 and TRBJ1-1, is SAVISQKPSRDICQRGTSLTIQCQVDSQVTMMFWYRQQPGQSLTLIATANQGSEATYESGFVIDKFPISRPNLTFSTLTVSNMSPEDSSIYLCSDSGTGNTEAFFGQGTRLTVV.

This chain links TRBV5-6 with TRBJ2-5; possible D gene TRBD2, 6 bases. V lost 0 bases to trimming and J lost 8 bases, with 11 bases between them. The CDR3 has 13 residues. The V gene's germline CDR1 is SGHDT and CDR2 YYEEEE. The CDR3 reads CASSLAQGGTQYF. As DNA, the CDR3 is TGTGCCAGCAGCTTGGCCCAGGGAGGAACCCAGTACTTC.

In this sample, this clonotype turned up many times. One end of the junction varies from germline; a read error may be responsible. The chain is built from TRBV7-7 and TRBJ2-5; maybe TRBD1 (6 bases). Germline values: CDR1 SSHAT, CDR2 FNYEAQ (reference sequence). The CDR3 has 13 amino acids. CDR3 loop: CASSHREKETQYF. CDR3 bases: TGTGCTAGCAGCCACAGGGAGAAGGAGACCCAGTACTTC.

This clonotype was seen more than once but under ten times. The gene calls are TRBV18 and TRBJ2-1; 7 bases line up with TRBD1. The V segment lost 3 bases and the J segment 2 bases; nucleotides outside the gene matches: 10. The CDR3 sequence is 17 residues long. CDR1 KGHSH and CDR2 LQKENI come from the germline V gene. The DNA of the CDR3 is TGTGCCAGCTCACCCGGGACAGTACTTGGTACCTACAATGAGCAGTTCTTC. As protein: CASSPGTVLGTYNEQFF.

The DNA of the CDR3 is TGTGCCATCAGTGACCCGGGACAGGCCACTGAAGCTTTCTTT. It encodes CAISDPGQATEAFF. The V call is TRBV10-3, the J call TRBJ1-1; TRBD1 aligns across 8 bases. The length of the CDR3 is 14 residues. The V segment lost 3 bases and the J segment 4 bases; nucleotides outside the gene matches: 4. Germline values: CDR1 ENHRY, CDR2 SYGVKD.

The genes are TRBV7-3 and TRBJ2-4, with D maybe TRBD1 (6 bases). The CDR3 covers 15 residues. The germline CDR1 and CDR2 sequences are SGHTA and FQGTGA. The germline V and J ends were trimmed by 6 bases and 4 bases, with 16 bases remaining between them. CDR3 DNA sequence: TGTGCCAGCAGTCAGTCAGGGGCTATGAAAAACATTCAGTACTTC. It specifies CASSQSGAMKNIQYF. The whole variable domain, filled in from reference TRBV7-3 and TRBJ2-4, reads GAGVSQTPSNKVTEKGKYVELRCDPISGHTALYWYRQSLGQGPEFLIYFQGTGAADDSGLPNDRFFAVRPEGSVSTLKIQRTERGDSAVYLCASSQSGAMKNIQYFGAGTRLSVL.

The chain is built from TRBV28 and TRBJ2-1, with a possible D match to TRBD2 (6 bases). V lost 4 bases and J 3 bases, leaving 10 bases between the germline ends. Germline CDR1 reads MDHEN; CDR2 reads SYDVKM. The CDR3 runs 14 residues. The CDR3 DNA reads as TGTGCCAGCAGTTCGCGGGATTACTACAATGAGCAGTTCTTC. Translating gives CASSSRDYYNEQFF.

The J gene is TRBJ2-7, the V gene TRBV28; 7 nucleotides match TRBD1. The CDR3 loop spans 14 amino acids. V lost 3 bases, J lost 4 bases, and 6 bases stayed unmatched. The germline gives CDR1 MDHEN, CDR2 SYDVKM. In DNA form, the CDR3 reads TGTGCCAGCAGTTTTTCAGGGGGTATGTACGAGCAGTACTTC. It yields the protein CASSFSGGMYEQYF.

This clonotype was counted ten times or more. The chain carries TRBV12-3 or TRBV12-4 and TRBJ2-5, with 11 bases matching TRBD2. V lost 5 bases, J lost 6 bases, and 11 bases stayed unmatched. The CDR3 spans 16 residues. The CDR3 sequence: CASSHGTSGGRQTQYF. The CDR3 DNA reads TGTGCCAGCAGTCACGGGACTAGCGGTGGTAGACAGACCCAGTACTTC.

V is TRBV21-1 and J is TRBJ1-6; whether TRBD1, the table's D call, matches the DNA was not checked. TRBV21-1 is deemed a pseudogene. CDR3 length: 16 amino acids. This CDR3 reads CASSTWTGGTDSPLHF. CDR3 DNA sequence: TGTGCCAGCAGCACTTGGACAGGGGGAACAGATTCACCCCTCCACTTT.

This chain links TRBV6-2 or TRBV6-3 with TRBJ2-1; tentatively, D is TRBD1 or TRBD2 (10 bases each). Per the germline V gene, CDR1 is MNHEY and CDR2 is SVGEGT. CDR3 size: 18 residues. The V gene lost 4 bases and the J gene lost 14 bases, with 33 bases spanning the gap. The CDR3 protein is CASSFPGQGLGLSGGKFF. The CDR3 DNA reads as TGTGCCAGCAGTTTTCCGGGACAGGGGCTTGGCCTTAGCGGGGGGAAGTTCTTC.

This clonotype was counted many times. The rearrangement links TRBV12-3 or TRBV12-4 to TRBJ2-5; D call uncertain. The CDR3 is 13 residues long. The V gene lost 5 bases and the J gene lost 5 bases, with 12 bases spanning the gap. CDR3 amino acids: CASSPGYKETQYF. The CDR3 DNA reads as TGTGCCAGCAGTCCTGGGTACAAGGAGACCCAGTACTTC.

This clonotype was detected many times. The chain uses TRBV6-5 and TRBJ2-3; D is ambiguous. Germline-derived CDR1 and CDR2 are MNHEY and SVGAGI. V dropped 4 bases and J dropped 9 bases, with 14 bases sitting between them. CDR3 size: 13 residues. The CDR3, as DNA: TGTGCCAGCAGTTGGACGGACCAAGAGACGCAGTATTTT. Protein product: CASSWTDQETQYF.